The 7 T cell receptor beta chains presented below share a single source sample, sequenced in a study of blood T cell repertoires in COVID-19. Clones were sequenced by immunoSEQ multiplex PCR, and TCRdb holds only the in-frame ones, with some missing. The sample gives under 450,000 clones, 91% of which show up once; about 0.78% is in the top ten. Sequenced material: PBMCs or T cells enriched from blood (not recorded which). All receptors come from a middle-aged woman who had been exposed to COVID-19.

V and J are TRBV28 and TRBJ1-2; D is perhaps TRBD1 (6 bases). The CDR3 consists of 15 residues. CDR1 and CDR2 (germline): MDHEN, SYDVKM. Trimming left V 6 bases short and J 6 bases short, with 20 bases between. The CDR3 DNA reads TGTGCCAGCAGACAAACCGGGACATGGGGAAATGGCTACACCTTC. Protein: CASRQTGTWGNGYTF.

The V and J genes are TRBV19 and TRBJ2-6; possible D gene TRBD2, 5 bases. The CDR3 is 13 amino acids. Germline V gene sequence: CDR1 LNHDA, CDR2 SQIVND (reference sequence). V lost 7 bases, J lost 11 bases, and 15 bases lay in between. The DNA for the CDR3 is TGTGCCAGTATCGAAACCGGGCGGGACGTCCTGACTTTC. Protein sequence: CASIETGRDVLTF.

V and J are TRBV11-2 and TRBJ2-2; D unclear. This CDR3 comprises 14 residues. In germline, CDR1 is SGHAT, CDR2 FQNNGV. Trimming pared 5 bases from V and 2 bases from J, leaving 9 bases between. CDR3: CASSPAENTGELFF. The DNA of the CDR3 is TGTGCCAGCAGCCCTGCGGAAAACACCGGGGAGCTGTTTTTT.

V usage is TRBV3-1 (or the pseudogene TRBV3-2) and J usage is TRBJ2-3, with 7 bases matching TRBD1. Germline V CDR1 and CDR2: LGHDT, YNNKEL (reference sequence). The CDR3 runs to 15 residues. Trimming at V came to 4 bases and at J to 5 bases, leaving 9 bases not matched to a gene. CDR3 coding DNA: TGTGCCAGCAGCCGTGGGGCAGGGGGAGTAGATACGCAGTATTTT. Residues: CASSRGAGGVDTQYF.

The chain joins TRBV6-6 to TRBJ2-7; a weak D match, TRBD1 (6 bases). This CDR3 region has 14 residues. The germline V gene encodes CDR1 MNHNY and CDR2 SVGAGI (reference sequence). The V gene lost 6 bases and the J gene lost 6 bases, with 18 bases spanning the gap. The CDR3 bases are TGTGCCAGCAGCCCCCTTCAGGGGCACAGCGAGCAGTACTTC. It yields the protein CASSPLQGHSEQYF.

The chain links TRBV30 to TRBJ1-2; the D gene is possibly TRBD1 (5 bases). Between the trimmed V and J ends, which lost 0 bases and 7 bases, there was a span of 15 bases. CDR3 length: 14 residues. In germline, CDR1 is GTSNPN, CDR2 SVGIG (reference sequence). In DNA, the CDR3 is TGTGCCTGGAGTGTACTGGGGCAGTGGGGTGGCTACACCTTC. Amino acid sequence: CAWSVLGQWGGYTF.

CDR3: CASSPVTSTDTQYF. CDR3 DNA: TGTGCCAGCTCACCTGTTACATCCACAGATACGCAGTATTTT. The genes are TRBV18 and TRBJ2-3, with D uncertain. The V end lost 3 bases, the J end lost 2 bases, and 9 bases lay between the germline ends. The CDR3 spans 14 residues. Germline CDR1 and CDR2: KGHSH and LQKENI.